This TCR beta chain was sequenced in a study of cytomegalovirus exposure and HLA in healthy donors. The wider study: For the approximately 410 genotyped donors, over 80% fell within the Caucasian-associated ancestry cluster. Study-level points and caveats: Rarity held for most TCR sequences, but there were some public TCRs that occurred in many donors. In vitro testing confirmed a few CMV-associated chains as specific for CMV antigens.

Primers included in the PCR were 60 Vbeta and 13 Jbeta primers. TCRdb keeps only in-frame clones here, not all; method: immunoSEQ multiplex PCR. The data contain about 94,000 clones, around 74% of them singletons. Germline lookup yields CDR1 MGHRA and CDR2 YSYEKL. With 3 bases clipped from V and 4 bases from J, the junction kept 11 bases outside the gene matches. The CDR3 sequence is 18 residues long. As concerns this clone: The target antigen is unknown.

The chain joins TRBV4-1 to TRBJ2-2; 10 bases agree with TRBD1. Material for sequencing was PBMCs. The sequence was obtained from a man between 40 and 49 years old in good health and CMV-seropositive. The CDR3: CASSQEPGQGFSTGELFF. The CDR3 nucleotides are TGCGCCAGCAGCCAGGAACCGGGACAGGGGTTTTCCACCGGGGAGCTGTTTTTT.